This T cell receptor beta chain appears in the sequencing data of a study of T cell responses to AZD1222 COVID-19 vaccine. Comment on this clone: Its target is unknown.

CDR3 size: 13 residues. The germline gives CDR1 MNHEY, CDR2 SVGAGI. V was cut by 6 bases and J by 2 bases, with 9 bases left in between. General study findings and limits: Unmutated regions of variants are reportedly targeted by nearly half of spike-specific TCRs. The CD4 TCRs associated with vaccination extended across spike and predominated at 160-218 and 743-854. Clonal diversity was possibly underestimated, and white British individuals and females predominated among donors.

The repertoire was sequenced with immunoSEQ multiplex PCR; TCRdb's copy has only in-frame clones and lacks some. The sample consists of 130,000 or so clones, around 94% of them appearing once. The sequence was obtained from an adult in good health. Sequenced here: peripheral blood, sampled on day 0 of AZD1222 vaccination. The rearrangement uses TRBV6-5 and TRBJ2-3; no clear D. CDR3 region: CASRWQATDTQYF. For the CDR3, the DNA is TGTGCCAGCAGATGGCAAGCCACAGATACGCAGTATTTT.